This TCR beta chain emerged from a study of T cells in Graves' hyperthyroidism and ophthalmopathy. Only a few counts were recorded for this clonotype. Its antigen is still unknown. Findings and caveats of the study: The model identified upcoming ophthalmopathy a median approximately 6.4 months ahead of onset. Blood also contained most expanded thyroid clonotypes above 0.001.

The study excluded patients with uncontrolled infection, other autoimmune disease, pregnancy or lactation. Germline V gene data show CDR1 as MDHEN and CDR2 as SYDVKM. With 3 bases clipped from V and 1 base from J, the junction kept 4 bases outside the gene matches. The CDR3 is 15 amino acids. TCR beta CDR3 sequences were amplified from RNA transcripts. The HTBI primer set served for first-round RT-PCR of the TCR CDR3. TCRdb reprocessed the multiplex PCR reads with MiXCR, giving one entry per CDR3 protein. The repertoire holds 550,000 to 600,000 distinct CDR3 sequences, with approximately 44% as singletons.

The material sequenced was peripheral blood or thyroid tissue (not recorded which). The source of this sequence is an adult woman with Graves' disease, either hyperthyroidism or ophthalmopathy (not recorded which). The genes are TRBV28 and TRBJ1-1; 8 bases match TRBD1. This CDR3 is CASSFPDRGNTEAFF. As DNA, the CDR3 is TGTGCCAGCAGTTTCCCCGACAGGGGGAACACTGAAGCTTTCTTT.